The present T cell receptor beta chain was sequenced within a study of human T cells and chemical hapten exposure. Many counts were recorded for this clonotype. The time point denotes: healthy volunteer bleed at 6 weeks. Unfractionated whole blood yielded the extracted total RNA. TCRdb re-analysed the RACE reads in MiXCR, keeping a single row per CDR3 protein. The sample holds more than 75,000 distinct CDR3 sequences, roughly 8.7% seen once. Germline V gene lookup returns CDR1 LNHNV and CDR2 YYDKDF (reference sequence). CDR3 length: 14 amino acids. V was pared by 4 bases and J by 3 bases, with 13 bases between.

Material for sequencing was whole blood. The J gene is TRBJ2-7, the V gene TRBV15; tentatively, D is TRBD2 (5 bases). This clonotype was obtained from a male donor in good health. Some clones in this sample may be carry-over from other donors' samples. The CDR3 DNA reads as TGTGCCACCAGCATAGGTCGGGGAAACTACGAGCAGTACTTC. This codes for CATSIGRGNYEQYF.